Sequencing of this T cell receptor (beta chain) was carried out in a study of technical replicates of blood from a handful of donors. TCRdb's table, derived via immunoSEQ multiplex PCR, lists solely in-frame clones and lacks some. The sample records around 84,000 clones, approximately 90% being singletons. This CDR3 has 13 amino acids. Germline V gene lookup returns CDR1 SGHTA and CDR2 FQGTGA. The ends lost 5 bases at V and 6 bases at J; junction bases unmatched: 4. This TCR was sampled from a human donor in good health. Sequenced material: T cells isolated from PBMCs. The chain carries TRBV7-3 and TRBJ2-1, with 7 bases lining up with TRBD1. The CDR3 region is CASSIRQGNEQFF. The CDR3 nucleotides are TGTGCCAGCAGCATAAGACAGGGCAATGAGCAGTTCTTC.